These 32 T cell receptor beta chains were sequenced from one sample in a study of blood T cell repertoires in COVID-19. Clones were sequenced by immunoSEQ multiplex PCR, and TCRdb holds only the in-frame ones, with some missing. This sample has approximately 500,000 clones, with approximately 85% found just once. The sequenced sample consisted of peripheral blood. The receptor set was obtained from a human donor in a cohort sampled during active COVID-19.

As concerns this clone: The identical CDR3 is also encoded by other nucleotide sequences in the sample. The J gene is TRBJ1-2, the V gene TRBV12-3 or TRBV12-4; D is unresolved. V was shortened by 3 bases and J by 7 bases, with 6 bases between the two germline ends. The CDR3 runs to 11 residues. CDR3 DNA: TGTGCCAGCAGTTTGCGGGGTGGCTACACCTTC. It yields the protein CASSLRGGYTF.

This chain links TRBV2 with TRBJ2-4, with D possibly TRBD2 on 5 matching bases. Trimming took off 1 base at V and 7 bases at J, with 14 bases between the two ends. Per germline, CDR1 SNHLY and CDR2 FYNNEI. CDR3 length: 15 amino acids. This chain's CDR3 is CASSEGQSRRNIQYF. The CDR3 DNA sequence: TGTGCCAGCAGTGAAGGGCAGTCGAGGAGGAACATTCAGTACTTC.

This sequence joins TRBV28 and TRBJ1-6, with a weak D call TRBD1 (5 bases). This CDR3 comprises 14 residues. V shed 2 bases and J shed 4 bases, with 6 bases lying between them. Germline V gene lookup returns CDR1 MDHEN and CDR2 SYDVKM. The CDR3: CASSLRQYNSPLHF. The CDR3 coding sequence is TGTGCCAGCAGTTTACGACAGTATAATTCACCCCTCCACTTT.

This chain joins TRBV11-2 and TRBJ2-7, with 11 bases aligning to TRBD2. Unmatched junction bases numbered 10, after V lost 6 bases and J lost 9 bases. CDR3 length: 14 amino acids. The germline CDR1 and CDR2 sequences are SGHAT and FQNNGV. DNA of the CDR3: TGTGCCAGCAGTTCGACTAGCGGGGAGAGTCGGCAGTACTTC. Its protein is CASSSTSGESRQYF.

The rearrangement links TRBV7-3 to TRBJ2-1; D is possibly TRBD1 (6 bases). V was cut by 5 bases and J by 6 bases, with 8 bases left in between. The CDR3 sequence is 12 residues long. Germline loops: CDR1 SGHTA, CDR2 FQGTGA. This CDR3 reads CASSQDSNEQFF. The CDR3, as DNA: TGTGCCAGCAGCCAGGACAGCAATGAGCAGTTCTTC.

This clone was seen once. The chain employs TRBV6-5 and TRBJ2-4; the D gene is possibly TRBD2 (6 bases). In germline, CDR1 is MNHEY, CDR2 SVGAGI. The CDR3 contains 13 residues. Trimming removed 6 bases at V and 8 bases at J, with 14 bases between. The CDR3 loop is CASSSDGGYIQYF. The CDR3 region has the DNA TGTGCCAGCAGCTCCGATGGGGGGTACATTCAGTACTTC.

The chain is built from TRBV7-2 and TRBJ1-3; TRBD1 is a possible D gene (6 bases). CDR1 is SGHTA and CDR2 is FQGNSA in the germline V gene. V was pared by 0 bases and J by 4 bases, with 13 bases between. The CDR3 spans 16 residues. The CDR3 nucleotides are TGTGCCAGCAGCTTAGCGGGACAAGTGGTGGGAAACACCATATATTTT. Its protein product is CASSLAGQVVGNTIYF.

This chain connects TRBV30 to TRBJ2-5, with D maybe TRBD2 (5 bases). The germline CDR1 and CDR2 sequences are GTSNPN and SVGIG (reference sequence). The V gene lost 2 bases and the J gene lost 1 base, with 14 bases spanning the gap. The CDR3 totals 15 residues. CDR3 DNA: TGTGCCTGGAGTCCTGCTGTGGGGAGCCAAGAGACCCAGTACTTC. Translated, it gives CAWSPAVGSQETQYF.

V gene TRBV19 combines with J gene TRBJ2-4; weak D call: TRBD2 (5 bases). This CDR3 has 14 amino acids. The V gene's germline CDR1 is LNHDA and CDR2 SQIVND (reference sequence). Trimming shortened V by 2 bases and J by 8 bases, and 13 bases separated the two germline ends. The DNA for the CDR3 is TGTGCCAGTAGTATAACTAGTAGGAGTTACATTCAGTACTTC. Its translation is CASSITSRSYIQYF.

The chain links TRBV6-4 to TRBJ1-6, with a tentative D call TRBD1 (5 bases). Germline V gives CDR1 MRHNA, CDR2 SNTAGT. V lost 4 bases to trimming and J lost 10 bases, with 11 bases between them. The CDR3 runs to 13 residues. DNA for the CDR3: TGTGCCAGCAGTGGGGGACTAGGCTCACCCCTCCACTTT. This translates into CASSGGLGSPLHF.

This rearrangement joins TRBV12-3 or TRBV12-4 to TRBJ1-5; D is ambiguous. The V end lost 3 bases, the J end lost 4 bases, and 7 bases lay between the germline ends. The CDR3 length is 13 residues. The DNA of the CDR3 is TGTGCCAGCAGTTTGGTTCGGAATCAGCCCCAGCATTTT. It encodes CASSLVRNQPQHF.

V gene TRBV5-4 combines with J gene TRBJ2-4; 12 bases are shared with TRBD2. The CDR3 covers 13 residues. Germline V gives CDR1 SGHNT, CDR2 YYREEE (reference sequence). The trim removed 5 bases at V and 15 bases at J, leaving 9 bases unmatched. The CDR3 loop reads CASRRLAGDVWYF. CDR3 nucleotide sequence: TGTGCCAGCAGGAGACTAGCGGGAGATGTTTGGTACTTC. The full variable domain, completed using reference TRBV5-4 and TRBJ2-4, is ETGVTQSPTHLIKTRGQQVTLRCSSQSGHNTVSWYQQALGQGPQFIFQYYREEENGRGNFPPRFSGLQFPNYSSELNVNALELDDSALYLCASRRLAGDVWYFGAGTRLSVL.

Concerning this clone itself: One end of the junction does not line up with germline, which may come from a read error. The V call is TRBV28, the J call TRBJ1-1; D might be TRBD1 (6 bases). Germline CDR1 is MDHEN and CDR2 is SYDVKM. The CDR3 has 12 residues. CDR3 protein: CASSLTGRVCIF. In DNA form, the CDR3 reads TGTGCCAGCAGTCTTACAGGGAGGGTTTGTATCTTT.

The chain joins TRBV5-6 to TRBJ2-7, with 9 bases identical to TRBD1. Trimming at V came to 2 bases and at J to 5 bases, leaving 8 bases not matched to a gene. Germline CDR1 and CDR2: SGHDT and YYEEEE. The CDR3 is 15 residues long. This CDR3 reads CASSLQGQGLNEQYF. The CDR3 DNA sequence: TGTGCCAGCAGCTTACAGGGACAGGGTTTGAACGAGCAGTACTTC.

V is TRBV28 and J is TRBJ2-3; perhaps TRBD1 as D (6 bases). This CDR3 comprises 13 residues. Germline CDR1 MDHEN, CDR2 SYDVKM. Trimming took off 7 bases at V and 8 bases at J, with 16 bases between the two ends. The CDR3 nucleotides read TGTGCCAGCATTAACAGGGTTAGGGGTACGCAGTATTTT. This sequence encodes CASINRVRGTQYF.

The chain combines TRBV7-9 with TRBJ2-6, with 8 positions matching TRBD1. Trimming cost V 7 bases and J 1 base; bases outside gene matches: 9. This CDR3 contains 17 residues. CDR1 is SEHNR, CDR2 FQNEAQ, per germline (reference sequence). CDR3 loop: CASTIGQGLSGANVLTF. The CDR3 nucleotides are TGTGCCAGCACCATAGGACAGGGTCTTTCTGGGGCCAACGTCCTGACTTTC.

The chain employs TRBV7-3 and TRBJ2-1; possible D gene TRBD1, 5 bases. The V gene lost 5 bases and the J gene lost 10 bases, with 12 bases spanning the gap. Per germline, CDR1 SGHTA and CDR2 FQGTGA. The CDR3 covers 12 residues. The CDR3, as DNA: TGTGCCAGCAGCCCGACAGTCGGCGAGCAGTTCTTC. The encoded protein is CASSPTVGEQFF.

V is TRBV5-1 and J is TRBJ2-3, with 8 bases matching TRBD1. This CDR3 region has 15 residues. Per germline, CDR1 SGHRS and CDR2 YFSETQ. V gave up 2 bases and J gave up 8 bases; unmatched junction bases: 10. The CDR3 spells CASSLGQGAAGTQYF. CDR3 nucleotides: TGCGCCAGCAGCTTAGGACAGGGCGCAGCAGGTACGCAGTATTTT.

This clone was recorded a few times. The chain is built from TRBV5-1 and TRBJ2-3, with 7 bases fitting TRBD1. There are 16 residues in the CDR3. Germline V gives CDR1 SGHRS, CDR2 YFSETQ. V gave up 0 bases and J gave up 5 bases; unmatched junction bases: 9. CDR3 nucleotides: TGCGCCAGCAGCTTGGTCGCAGGGGGTGGTGGAGATACGCAGTATTTT. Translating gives CASSLVAGGGGDTQYF. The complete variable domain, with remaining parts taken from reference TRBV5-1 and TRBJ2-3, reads KAGVTQTPRYLIKTRGQQVTLSCSPISGHRSVSWYQQTPGQGLQFLFEYFSETQRNKGNFPGRFSGRQFSNSRSEMNVSTLELGDSALYLCASSLVAGGGGDTQYFGPGTRLTVL.

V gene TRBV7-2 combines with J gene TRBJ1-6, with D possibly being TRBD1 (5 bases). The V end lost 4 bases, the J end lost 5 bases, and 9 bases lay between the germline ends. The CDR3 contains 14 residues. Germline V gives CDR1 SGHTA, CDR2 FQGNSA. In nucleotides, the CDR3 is TGTGCCAGCAGCTCCCTGGGGCATAATTCACCCCTCCACTTT. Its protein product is CASSSLGHNSPLHF.

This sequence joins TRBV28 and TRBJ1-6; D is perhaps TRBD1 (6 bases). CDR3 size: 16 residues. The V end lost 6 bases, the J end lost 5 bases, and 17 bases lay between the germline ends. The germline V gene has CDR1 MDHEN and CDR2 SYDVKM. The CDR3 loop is CASSSPGTLNNSPLHF. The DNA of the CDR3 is TGTGCCAGCAGCTCCCCCGGGACACTGAATAATTCACCCCTCCACTTT. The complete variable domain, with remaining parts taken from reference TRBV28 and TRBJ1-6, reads DVKVTQSSRYLVKRTGEKVFLECVQDMDHENMFWYRQDPGLGLRLIYFSYDVKMKEKGDIPEGYSVSREKKERFSLILESASTNQTSMYLCASSSPGTLNNSPLHFGNGTRLTVT.

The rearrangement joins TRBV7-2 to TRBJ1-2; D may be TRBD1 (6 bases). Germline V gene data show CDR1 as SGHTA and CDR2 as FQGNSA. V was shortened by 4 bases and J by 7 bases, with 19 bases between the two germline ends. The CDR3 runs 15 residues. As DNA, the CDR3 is TGTGCCAGCAGCTCGGGTATGAGGCAGGGGATTGGCTACACCTTC. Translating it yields CASSSGMRQGIGYTF.

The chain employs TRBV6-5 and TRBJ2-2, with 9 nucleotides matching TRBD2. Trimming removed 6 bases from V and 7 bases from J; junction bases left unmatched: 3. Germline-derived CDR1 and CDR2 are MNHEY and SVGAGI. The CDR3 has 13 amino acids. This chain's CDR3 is CASSGTSIGELFF. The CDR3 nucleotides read TGTGCCAGCAGCGGGACTAGCATCGGGGAGCTGTTTTTT.

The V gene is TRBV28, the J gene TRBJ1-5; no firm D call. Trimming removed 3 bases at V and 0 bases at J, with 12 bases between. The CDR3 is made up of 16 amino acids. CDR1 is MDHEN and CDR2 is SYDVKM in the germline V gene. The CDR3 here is CASSLWALGSNQPQHF. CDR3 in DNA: TGTGCCAGCAGTTTGTGGGCTTTGGGTAGCAATCAGCCCCAGCATTTT.

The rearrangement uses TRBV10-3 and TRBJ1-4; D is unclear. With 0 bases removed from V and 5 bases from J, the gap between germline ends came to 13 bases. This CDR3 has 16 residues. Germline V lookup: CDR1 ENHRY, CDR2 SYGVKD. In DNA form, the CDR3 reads TGTGCCATCAGTGAGTCATCGGGGAGAGTAAATGAAAAACTGTTTTTT. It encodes CAISESSGRVNEKLFF.

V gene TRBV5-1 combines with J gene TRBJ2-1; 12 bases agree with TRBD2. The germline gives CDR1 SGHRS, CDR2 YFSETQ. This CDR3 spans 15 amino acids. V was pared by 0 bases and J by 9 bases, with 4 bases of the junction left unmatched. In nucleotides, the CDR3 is TGCGCCAGCAGCTTGGGACTAGCGGGAGTCTCTGAGCAGTTCTTC. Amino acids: CASSLGLAGVSEQFF.

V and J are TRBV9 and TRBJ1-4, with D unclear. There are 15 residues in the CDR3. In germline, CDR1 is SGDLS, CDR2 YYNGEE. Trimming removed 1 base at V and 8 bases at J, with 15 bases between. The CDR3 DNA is TGTGCCAGCAGCGTAACCGGGAGGAGAGGCGAAAAACTGTTTTTT. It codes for CASSVTGRRGEKLFF.

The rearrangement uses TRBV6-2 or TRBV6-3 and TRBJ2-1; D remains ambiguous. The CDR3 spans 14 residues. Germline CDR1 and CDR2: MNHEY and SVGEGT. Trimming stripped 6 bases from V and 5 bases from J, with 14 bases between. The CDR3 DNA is TGTGCCAGCAGCCCCCAAAGCTACGACAATGAGCAGTTCTTC. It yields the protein CASSPQSYDNEQFF.

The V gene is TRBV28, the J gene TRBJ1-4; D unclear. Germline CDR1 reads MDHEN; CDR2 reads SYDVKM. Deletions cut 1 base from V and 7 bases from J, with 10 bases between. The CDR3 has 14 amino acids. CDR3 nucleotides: TGTGCCAGCAGTTTATTTGGGCCCGGTGAAAAACTGTTTTTT. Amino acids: CASSLFGPGEKLFF.

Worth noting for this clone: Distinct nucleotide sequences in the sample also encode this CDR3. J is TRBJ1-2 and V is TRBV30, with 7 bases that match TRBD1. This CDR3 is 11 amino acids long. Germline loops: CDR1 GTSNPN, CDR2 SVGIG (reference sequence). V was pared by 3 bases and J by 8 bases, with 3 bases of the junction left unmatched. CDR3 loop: CAWSQGGGYTF. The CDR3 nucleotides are TGTGCCTGGAGCCAGGGGGGCGGCTACACCTTC. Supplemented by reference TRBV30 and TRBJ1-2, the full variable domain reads SQTIHQWPATLVQPVGSPLSLECTVEGTSNPNLYWYRQAAGRGLQLLFYSVGIGQISSEVPQNLSASRPQDRQFILSSKKLLLSDSGFYLCAWSQGGGYTFGSGTRLTVV.

CDR3 nucleotides: TGTGCCAGCAGCTTAGATGGCAGTAACTATGGCTACACCTTC. Translated: CASSLDGSNYGYTF. This chain connects TRBV7-3 to TRBJ1-2; D is uncertain. This CDR3 contains 14 residues. CDR1 is SGHTA, CDR2 FQGTGA, per germline. V shed 2 bases and J shed 1 base, with 8 bases lying between them.

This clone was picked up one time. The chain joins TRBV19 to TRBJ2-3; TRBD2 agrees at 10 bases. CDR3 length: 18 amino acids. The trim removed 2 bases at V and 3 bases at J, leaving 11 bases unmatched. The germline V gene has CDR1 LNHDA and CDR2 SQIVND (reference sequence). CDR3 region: CASSITASGSVKTDTQYF. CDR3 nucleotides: TGTGCCAGTAGTATAACTGCTAGCGGGAGTGTGAAGACAGATACGCAGTATTTT.